What follows are 27 T cell receptor beta chains derived from one specimen sequenced in a study of T cell responses to AZD1222 COVID-19 vaccine. Assay: immunoSEQ multiplex PCR; the TCRdb copy retains only in-frame clones and omits some. Here the sample spans approximately 88,000 clones, about nine tenths being singletons. The material was peripheral blood, obtained 28 days after the second AZD1222 dose. The receptors here all came from an adult who received the AZD1222 COVID-19 vaccine.

The V and J genes are TRBV19 and TRBJ1-2; unclear D gene. V was clipped by 3 bases and J by 3 bases, with 11 bases between them. Germline values: CDR1 LNHDA, CDR2 SQIVND (reference sequence). This CDR3 has 14 residues. The CDR3 here is CASSILENDYGYTF. The CDR3 DNA reads as TGTGCCAGTAGTATTTTAGAGAATGACTATGGCTACACCTTC.

V gene TRBV5-1 combines with J gene TRBJ2-7; TRBD1 or TRBD2 may be the D gene (6 bases each). Per the germline V gene, CDR1 is SGHRS and CDR2 is YFSETQ. The V end lost 0 bases, the J end lost 2 bases, and 12 bases lay between the germline ends. The CDR3 is made up of 15 amino acids. As DNA, the CDR3 is TGCGCCAGCAGCTTGGAGGGGGACTCGACCTACGAGCAGTACTTC. Its protein is CASSLEGDSTYEQYF. Using reference TRBV5-1 and TRBJ2-7 for the parts outside the CDR3, the full variable domain is KAGVTQTPRYLIKTRGQQVTLSCSPISGHRSVSWYQQTPGQGLQFLFEYFSETQRNKGNFPGRFSGRQFSNSRSEMNVSTLELGDSALYLCASSLEGDSTYEQYFGPGTRLTVT.

This chain links TRBV7-2 with TRBJ2-5, with 9 bases fitting TRBD1. Trimming at V came to 5 bases and at J to 6 bases, leaving 7 bases not matched to a gene. This CDR3 region has 14 residues. CDR1 SGHTA and CDR2 FQGNSA come from the germline V gene. This CDR3 reads CASSAVTGGQTQYF. The CDR3 DNA is TGTGCCAGCAGCGCCGTAACAGGGGGCCAGACCCAGTACTTC.

The chain links TRBV24-1 to TRBJ1-6, with D perhaps TRBD1 (5 bases). Germline CDR1 and CDR2: KGHDR and SFDVKD. Between the trimmed V and J ends, which lost 7 bases and 5 bases, there was a span of 11 bases. The CDR3 is 14 residues long. This CDR3 reads CATSPGSDNSPLHF. The CDR3 nucleotides read TGTGCCACCAGCCCAGGGTCCGATAATTCACCCCTCCACTTT.

The genes are TRBV5-5 and TRBJ1-4; possible D gene TRBD1, 5 bases. CDR3 length: 15 amino acids. The V and J ends lost 4 bases and 7 bases respectively, with 17 bases between them. Germline CDR1 and CDR2: SGHKS and YYEKEE (reference sequence). The CDR3 sequence: CASSESGTRGEKLFF. The CDR3 DNA is TGTGCCAGCAGCGAATCCGGGACTAGGGGTGAAAAACTGTTTTTT.

CDR3 DNA sequence: TGTGCCACTTCGACGACCGCGACAGATACGCAGTATTTT. It is translated as CATSTTATDTQYF. V is TRBV19 and J is TRBJ2-3; no reliable D call. Between the trimmed V and J ends, which lost 10 bases and 3 bases, there was a span of 14 bases. Germline V CDR1 and CDR2: LNHDA, SQIVND (reference sequence). CDR3 length: 13 amino acids.

The V and J genes are TRBV11-2 and TRBJ1-2; D gene unclear. Germline V gene lookup returns CDR1 SGHAT and CDR2 FQNNGV. This CDR3 has 12 residues. The germline V and J ends were trimmed by 1 base and 7 bases, with 7 bases remaining between them. CDR3 sequence reads: CASSLGTSGYTF. The DNA of the CDR3 is TGTGCCAGCAGCTTAGGGACGTCTGGCTACACCTTC. The whole variable domain, remainder taken from reference TRBV11-2 and TRBJ1-2, is EAGVAQSPRYKIIEKRQSVAFWCNPISGHATLYWYQQILGQGPKLLIQFQNNGVVDDSQLPKDRFSAERLKGVDSTLKIQPAKLEDSAVYLCASSLGTSGYTFGSGTRLTVV.

The J gene is TRBJ1-1, the V gene TRBV14; the D is unclear. Trimming pared 1 base from V and 1 base from J, leaving 10 bases between. The V gene's germline CDR1 is SGHDN and CDR2 FVKESK. There are 15 residues in the CDR3. CDR3 loop: CASSQGAGRNTEAFF. Here the CDR3 DNA reads TGTGCCAGCAGCCAAGGGGCTGGGAGGAACACTGAAGCTTTCTTT.

This chain links TRBV19 with TRBJ1-5; 9 nucleotides agree with TRBD1. CDR1 and CDR2 from the germline V gene are LNHDA and SQIVND (reference sequence). There are 17 residues in the CDR3. J was trimmed by 3 bases and V by 5 bases; bases with no gene match: 11. CDR3 DNA sequence: TGTGCCAGTAGTCGCCCCCCACAGGGGGCCTTCAATCAGCCCCAGCATTTT. Encoded protein: CASSRPPQGAFNQPQHF.

This rearrangement joins TRBV18 to TRBJ2-1, with D unclear. Germline CDR1 and CDR2: KGHSH and LQKENI. The CDR3 covers 15 residues. V gave up 3 bases and J gave up 9 bases, with 18 bases separating them. CDR3 bases: TGTGCCAGCTCACCTGCGATAGCAAAGATCCCTGAGCAGTTCTTC. Translating gives CASSPAIAKIPEQFF.

The chain uses TRBV18 and TRBJ1-1; D uncertain. The germline V gene encodes CDR1 KGHSH and CDR2 LQKENI. V lost 3 bases, J lost 2 bases, and 10 bases lay in between. The CDR3 has 14 amino acids. The CDR3 DNA is TGTGCCAGCTCACCCCCGCGACCCAACACTGAAGCTTTCTTT. The encoded protein is CASSPPRPNTEAFF.

The V gene is TRBV24-1, the J gene TRBJ1-1, with D maybe TRBD1 (6 bases). This CDR3 region has 14 residues. V lost 7 bases and J lost 0, with 11 bases in between. CDR1 KGHDR and CDR2 SFDVKD come from the germline V gene. In DNA form, the CDR3 reads TGTGCCACCAGAGGGGGAAGCATGAACACTGAAGCTTTCTTT. It translates to CATRGGSMNTEAFF.

The gene calls are TRBV7-9 and TRBJ1-2; D is undetermined. This CDR3 has 11 residues. Germline CDR1 is SEHNR and CDR2 is FQNEAQ (reference sequence). Trimming pared 2 bases from V and 10 bases from J, leaving 8 bases between. CDR3 protein: CASSLNRDYTF. The CDR3 DNA follows: TGTGCCAGCAGCTTAAACCGGGACTACACCTTC.

This sequence joins TRBV6-5 and TRBJ1-2; 7 bases fit TRBD1. With 7 bases clipped from V and 4 bases from J, the junction kept 6 bases outside the gene matches. The CDR3 extends over 13 amino acids. The germline V gene encodes CDR1 MNHEY and CDR2 SVGAGI. The chain's CDR3 is CASKGALGYGYTF. The DNA for the CDR3 is TGTGCCAGCAAGGGGGCGCTAGGCTATGGCTACACCTTC.

This clone was recorded a few times. This chain joins TRBV23-1 and TRBJ2-7, with D perhaps TRBD2 (5 bases). TRBV23-1 is classed as an ORF, of uncertain function. This CDR3 has 17 amino acids. Trimming took 0 bases from V and 0 from J, leaving 15 bases between them. The CDR3 region is CASSQSKVFRGSYEQYF. As DNA, the CDR3 is TGCGCCAGCAGTCAATCTAAGGTTTTTCGGGGCTCCTACGAGCAGTACTTC.

V is TRBV5-1 and J is TRBJ1-6, with 9 positions matching TRBD1. Germline-derived CDR1 and CDR2 are SGHRS and YFSETQ. This CDR3 spans 15 amino acids. With V trimmed by 4 bases and J by 6 bases, 5 bases remained unmatched. CDR3 residues: CASSEGQGPNSPLHF. The DNA for the CDR3 is TGCGCCAGCAGCGAAGGACAGGGGCCTAATTCACCCCTCCACTTT.

The CDR3 nucleotides read TGTGCCATAGAACTCGGCGGAACGGTCAATGAGCAGTTCTTC. Protein: CAIELGGTVNEQFF. The chain employs TRBV10-3 and TRBJ2-1; D not certain. This CDR3 contains 14 residues. Looked up from germline, CDR1 is ENHRY and CDR2 is SYGVKD. The V and J ends lost 9 bases and 6 bases respectively, with 18 bases between them.

Many counts were recorded for this clone. This rearrangement joins TRBV7-3 to TRBJ1-5; D might be TRBD1 (5 bases). Trimming shortened V by 7 bases and J by 6 bases, and 19 bases separated the two germline ends. CDR3 length equals 15 residues. Germline lookup yields CDR1 SGHTA and CDR2 FQGTGA. The DNA of the CDR3 is TGTGCCAGCACCTCCGGGGAAGGGGTCAGTCAGCCCCAGCATTTT. It yields the protein CASTSGEGVSQPQHF.

This sequence joins TRBV7-2 and TRBJ1-4; possible D gene TRBD1, 6 bases. Trimming shortened V by 6 bases and J by 7 bases, and 21 bases separated the two germline ends. From germline, CDR1 is SGHTA and CDR2 FQGNSA. The CDR3 covers 16 residues. CDR3: CASSSLRGGRSEKLFF. In DNA, the CDR3 is TGTGCCAGCAGTTCATTGAGGGGGGGGCGAAGTGAAAAACTGTTTTTT.

This clone was seen once. J is TRBJ1-4 and V is TRBV27, with TRBD1 as a possible D gene (5 bases). Trimming took off 3 bases at V and 10 bases at J, with 18 bases between the two ends. Germline lookup yields CDR1 MNHEY and CDR2 SMNVEV (reference sequence). CDR3 size: 15 residues. CDR3 in DNA: TGTGCCAGCAGTTTGGGGACCAATAGCGCTCGAAAACTGTTTTTT. Translated, it gives CASSLGTNSARKLFF.

The gene calls are TRBV10-2 and TRBJ2-5; D remains unclear. The CDR3 is 14 residues long. Between the trimmed V and J ends, which lost 3 bases and 3 bases, there was a span of 11 bases. Germline loops: CDR1 WSHSY, CDR2 SAAADI. The CDR3 DNA reads TGCGCCAGCAGTGATATATTTACTAAAGAGACCCAGTACTTC. As protein: CASSDIFTKETQYF.

This chain joins TRBV24-1 and TRBJ2-2; tentatively, D is TRBD1 (5 bases). V lost 2 bases and J 0 bases, leaving 12 bases between the germline ends. CDR3 length equals 17 residues. Germline CDR1 reads KGHDR; CDR2 reads SFDVKD. The CDR3 is CATSDWGGRPNTGELFF. CDR3 DNA sequence: TGTGCCACCAGTGATTGGGGCGGCAGACCGAACACCGGGGAGCTGTTTTTT.

A single count supports this clone. The rearrangement links TRBV13 to TRBJ1-1, with D unresolved. V was cut by 1 base and J by 11 bases, with 11 bases left in between. The CDR3 spans 12 residues. Germline V gives CDR1 PRHDT, CDR2 FYEKMQ (reference sequence). DNA for the CDR3: TGTGCCAGCAGCTTAGTTAGGGAAAGGGCTTTCTTT. This translates into CASSLVRERAFF.

The sample holds one count of this clone. V and J are TRBV4-3 and TRBJ2-3; TRBD2 matches at 8 bases. Trimming took 0 bases from V and 5 from J; bases not matched to a gene: 13. The CDR3 totals 18 residues. Germline CDR1 is LGHNA and CDR2 is YSLEER. In DNA, the CDR3 is TGCGCCAGCAGCCAAGACCATCCTCGGGGGGGGCAGGGAGATACGCAGTATTTT. Its translation is CASSQDHPRGGQGDTQYF.

The chain employs TRBV29-1 and TRBJ2-3; the D is unclear. V lost 4 bases and J 2 bases, leaving 7 bases between the germline ends. The germline CDR1 and CDR2 sequences are SQVTM and ANQGSEA. The CDR3 is made up of 12 amino acids. This CDR3 is CSVVGNTDTQYF. CDR3 DNA sequence: TGCAGCGTTGTAGGGAACACAGATACGCAGTATTTT.

The chain joins TRBV19 to TRBJ1-5; 9 bases map to TRBD1. J was trimmed by 1 base and V by 6 bases; bases with no gene match: 4. CDR3 size: 15 residues. The germline gives CDR1 LNHDA, CDR2 SQIVND (reference sequence). CDR3 sequence reads: CASRQGAGSNQPQHF. The CDR3 DNA reads as TGTGCCAGTAGACAGGGGGCAGGGAGCAATCAGCCCCAGCATTTT.

The chain has TRBV30 and TRBJ1-5; a weak D match, TRBD1 (5 bases). The CDR3 covers 13 residues. Trimming took 4 bases from V and 7 from J, leaving 14 bases between them. Looked up from germline, CDR1 is GTSNPN and CDR2 is SVGIG (reference sequence). CDR3 sequence (DNA): TGTGCCTGGACAGGGAAATCTACCCAGCCCCAGCATTTT. It translates to CAWTGKSTQPQHF.